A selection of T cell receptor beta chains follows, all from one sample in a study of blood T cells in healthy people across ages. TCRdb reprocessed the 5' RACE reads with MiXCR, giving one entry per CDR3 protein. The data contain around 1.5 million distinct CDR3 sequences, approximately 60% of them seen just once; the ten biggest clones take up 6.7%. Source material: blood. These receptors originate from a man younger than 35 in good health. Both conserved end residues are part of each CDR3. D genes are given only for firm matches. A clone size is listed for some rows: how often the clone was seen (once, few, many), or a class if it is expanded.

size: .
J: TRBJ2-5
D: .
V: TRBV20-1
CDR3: CSALEGLGETQYF
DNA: TGCAGTGCTCTCGAGGGACTGGGAGAGACCCAGTACTTC

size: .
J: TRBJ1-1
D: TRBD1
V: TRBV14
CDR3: CASSQGTGGTEAFF
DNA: TGTGCCAGCAGCCAAGGAACAGGGGGCACTGAAGCTTTCTTT

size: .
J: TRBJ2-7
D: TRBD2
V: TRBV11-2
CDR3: CASKAGVSSYNEQYF
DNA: TGTGCCAGCAAAGCGGGAGTGAGCTCCTACAATGAGCAGTACTTC

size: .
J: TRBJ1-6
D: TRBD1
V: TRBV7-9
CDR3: CASSLGQGGDNSPLHF
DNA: TGTGCCAGCAGCTTAGGACAGGGAGGAGATAATTCACCCCTCCACTTT

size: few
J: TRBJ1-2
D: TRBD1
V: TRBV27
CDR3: CASSLRGQVYGYTF
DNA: TGTGCCAGCAGTTTAAGGGGACAGGTCTATGGCTACACCTTC

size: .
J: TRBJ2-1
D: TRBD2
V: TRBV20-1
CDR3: CSARDLKKLAGFYEQFF
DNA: TGCAGTGCTAGAGATCTAAAAAAACTAGCGGGATTCTATGAGCAGTTCTTC

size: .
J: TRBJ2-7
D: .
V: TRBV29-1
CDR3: CSVEMAGVLPYEQYF
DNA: TGCAGCGTTGAAATGGCAGGGGTCCTCCCCTACGAGCAGTACTTC

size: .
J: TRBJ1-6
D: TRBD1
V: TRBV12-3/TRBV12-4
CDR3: CASRPGQGQSPLHF
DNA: TGTGCCAGCAGACCAGGACAGGGTCAATCACCCCTCCACTTT

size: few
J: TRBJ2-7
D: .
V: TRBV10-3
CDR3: CAISTDSLNSYEQYF
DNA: TGTGCCATCAGTACTGACAGCCTGAACTCCTACGAGCAGTACTTC

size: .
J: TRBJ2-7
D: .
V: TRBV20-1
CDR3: CSAKETRLGEQYF
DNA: TGCAGTGCTAAAGAAACCCGACTAGGCGAGCAGTACTTC

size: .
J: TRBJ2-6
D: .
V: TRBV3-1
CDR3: CASSQAGEHSGANVLTF
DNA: TGTGCCAGCAGCCAAGCTGGGGAACACTCTGGGGCCAACGTCCTGACTTTC

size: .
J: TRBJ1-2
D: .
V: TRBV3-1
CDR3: CASSLDNQPPGYTF
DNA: TGTGCCAGCAGCCTGGACAACCAGCCCCCTGGCTACACCTTC

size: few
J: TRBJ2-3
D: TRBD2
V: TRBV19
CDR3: CATGAGGTDTQYF
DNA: TGTGCCACCGGGGCGGGGGGCACAGATACGCAGTATTTT

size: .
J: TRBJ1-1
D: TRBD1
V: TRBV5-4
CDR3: CASSFPGQGATEAFF
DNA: TGTGCCAGCAGCTTTCCGGGACAGGGGGCAACCGAAGCTTTCTTT

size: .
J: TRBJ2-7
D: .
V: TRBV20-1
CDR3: CSASARSSYEQYF
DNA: TGCAGTGCTAGCGCAAGGAGCTCCTACGAGCAGTACTTC

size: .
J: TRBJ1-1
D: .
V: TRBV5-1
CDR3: CASSLEGGENTEAFF
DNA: TGCGCCAGCAGCTTGGAGGGTGGTGAGAACACTGAAGCTTTCTTT

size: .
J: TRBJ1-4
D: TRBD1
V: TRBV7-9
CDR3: CASSSSDRGGEKLFF
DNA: TGTGCCAGCAGCTCATCTGACAGGGGTGGAGAAAAACTGTTTTTT

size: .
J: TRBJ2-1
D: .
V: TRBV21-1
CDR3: CASSNGTSGRSDEQFF
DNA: TGTGCCAGCAGCAATGGGACTAGCGGGAGGTCCGATGAGCAGTTCTTC

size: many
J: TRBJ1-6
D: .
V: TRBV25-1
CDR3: CASGPWRNSPLHF
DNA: TGTGCCAGCGGCCCATGGCGTAATTCACCCCTCCACTTT

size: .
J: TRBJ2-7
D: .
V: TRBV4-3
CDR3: CVSSQVVGRDEQYF
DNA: TGCGTCAGCAGCCAAGTGGTAGGGAGAGACGAGCAGTACTTC

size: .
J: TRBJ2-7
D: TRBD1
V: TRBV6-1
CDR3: CASSNRGPSYEQYF
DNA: TGTGCCAGCAGTAACAGGGGGCCTTCCTACGAGCAGTACTTC

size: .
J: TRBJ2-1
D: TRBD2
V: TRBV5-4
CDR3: CASSSGTSRDSYNEQFF
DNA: TGTGCCAGCAGCTCCGGGACTAGCCGGGATTCCTACAATGAGCAGTTCTTC

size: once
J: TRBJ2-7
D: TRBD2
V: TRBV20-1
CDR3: CSARRLAPTYEQYF
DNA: TGCAGTGCTAGGCGACTAGCCCCGACCTACGAGCAGTACTTC

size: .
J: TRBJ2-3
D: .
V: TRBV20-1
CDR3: CSARVRTSTDTQYF
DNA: TGCAGTGCTAGAGTTCGGACTAGCACAGATACGCAGTATTTT

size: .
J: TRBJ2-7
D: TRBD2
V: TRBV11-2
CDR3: CASSSASGRFDEQYF
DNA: TGTGCCAGCAGCTCTGCTAGCGGGAGATTTGACGAGCAGTACTTC

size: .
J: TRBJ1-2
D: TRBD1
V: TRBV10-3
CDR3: CAISVISTGGGYGYTF
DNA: TGTGCCATCAGTGTTATATCGACAGGGGGCGGCTATGGCTACACCTTC

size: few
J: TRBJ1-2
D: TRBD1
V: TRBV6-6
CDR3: CASSSEDRGLVGYTF
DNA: TGTGCCAGCAGCTCAGAAGACAGGGGGCTGGTAGGCTACACCTTC

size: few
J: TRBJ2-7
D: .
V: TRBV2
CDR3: CASMVKEYSYEQYF
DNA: TGTGCCAGCATGGTGAAGGAGTACTCCTACGAGCAGTACTTC

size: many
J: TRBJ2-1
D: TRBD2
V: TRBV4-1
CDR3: CASSQLAGESNEQFF
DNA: TGCGCCAGCAGCCAACTAGCGGGAGAGTCGAATGAGCAGTTCTTC

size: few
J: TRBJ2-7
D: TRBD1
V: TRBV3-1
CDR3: CASSQHRDSYEQYF
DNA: TGTGCCAGCAGCCAGCACCGGGACAGCTACGAGCAGTACTTC

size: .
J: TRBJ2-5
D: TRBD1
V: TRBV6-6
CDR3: CASRMDRSETQYF
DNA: TGTGCCAGCAGAATGGACAGGAGTGAGACCCAGTACTTC

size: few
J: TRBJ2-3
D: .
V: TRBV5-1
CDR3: CASSLAQGPSTDTQYF
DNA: TGCGCCAGCAGCTTGGCTCAGGGGCCTAGCACAGATACGCAGTATTTT

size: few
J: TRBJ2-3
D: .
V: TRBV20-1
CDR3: CSAHTDTQYF
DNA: TGCAGTGCTCACACAGATACGCAGTATTTT

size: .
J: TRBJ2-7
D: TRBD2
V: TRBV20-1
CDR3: CSARGATGRVQAEQYF
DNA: TGCAGTGCTAGAGGCGCTACCGGGAGGGTCCAGGCCGAGCAGTACTTC

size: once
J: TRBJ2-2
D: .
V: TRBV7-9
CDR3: CASRRAQGTGTGELFF
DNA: TGTGCCAGCAGGCGTGCCCAGGGGACGGGCACCGGGGAGCTGTTTTTT

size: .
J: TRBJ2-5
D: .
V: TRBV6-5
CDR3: CASSYSSGAQKETQYF
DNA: TGTGCCAGCAGTTACTCATCAGGGGCCCAAAAAGAGACCCAGTACTTC

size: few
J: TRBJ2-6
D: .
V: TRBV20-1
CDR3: CSARGASSGANVLTF
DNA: TGCAGTGCTAGGGGAGCGAGCTCTGGGGCCAACGTCCTGACTTTC